The 15 T cell receptor beta chains below all came from one sample that was sequenced in a study of blood T cell repertoires in COVID-19. Assay used: immunoSEQ multiplex PCR; TCRdb lists only in-frame clones, some missing. The sample shows about 63,000 clones, about four fifths of them seen only once. The source material was PBMCs or T cells enriched from blood (not recorded which). The receptors originated from a woman in her thirties or forties with acute COVID-19.

This chain connects TRBV5-1 to TRBJ1-2; 10 positions agree with TRBD1. Per the germline V gene, CDR1 is SGHRS and CDR2 is YFSETQ. J was trimmed by 8 bases and V by 4 bases; bases with no gene match: 8. The CDR3 consists of 14 residues. For the CDR3, the DNA is TGCGCCAGCAGCGCCACCGGGACAGGGGCCGGCTACACCTTC. As protein: CASSATGTGAGYTF.

This clone was picked up one time. The chain carries TRBV19 and TRBJ1-4; unclear D gene. V was cut by 7 bases and J by 5 bases, with 8 bases left in between. Germline V gene sequence: CDR1 LNHDA, CDR2 SQIVND (reference sequence). CDR3 size: 12 residues. In nucleotides, the CDR3 is TGTGCCAGTACGGGTCGCAATGAAAAACTGTTTTTT. Translating it yields CASTGRNEKLFF. Supplemented by reference TRBV19 and TRBJ1-4, the full variable domain reads DGGITQSPKYLFRKEGQNVTLSCEQNLNHDAMYWYRQDPGQGLRLIYYSQIVNDFQKGDIAEGYSVSREKKESFPLTVTSAQKNPTAFYLCASTGRNEKLFFGSGTQLSVL.

The J gene is TRBJ1-4, the V gene TRBV19; TRBD1 aligns across 11 bases. The trim removed 5 bases at V and 5 bases at J, leaving 4 bases unmatched. The CDR3 has 15 amino acids. Germline assignment: CDR1 LNHDA and CDR2 SQIVND (reference sequence). The CDR3 protein is CASSPGDRGNEKLFF. The DNA for the CDR3 is TGTGCCAGTAGTCCAGGGGACAGGGGGAATGAAAAACTGTTTTTT.

Worth noting for this clone: This sample also contains other DNA sequences that code for the same CDR3. The rearrangement links TRBV12-3 or TRBV12-4 to TRBJ2-3; D might be TRBD2 (6 bases). Trimming left V 3 bases short and J 6 bases short, with 7 bases between. The CDR3 contains 12 residues. CDR3 region: CASSFGGDTQYF. CDR3 nucleotide sequence: TGTGCCAGCAGTTTTGGGGGGGATACGCAGTATTTT.

This chain joins TRBV10-3 and TRBJ1-2; no firm D call. V lost 4 bases to trimming and J lost 6 bases, with 15 bases between them. The CDR3 is made up of 14 amino acids. Germline CDR1 reads ENHRY; CDR2 reads SYGVKD. This CDR3 is CAISGSEGLDGYTF. The CDR3 region has the DNA TGTGCCATCAGTGGCTCCGAGGGTTTGGATGGCTACACCTTC.

The chain carries TRBV14 and TRBJ2-3; 11 bases map to TRBD1. This CDR3 contains 15 residues. Losses at the gene ends were 6 bases for V and 3 bases for J; bases not matched to a gene: 5. Germline V CDR1 and CDR2: SGHDN, FVKESK. The CDR3, as DNA: TGTGCCAGCAGTCGGACAGGGGGCGCAACAGATACGCAGTATTTT. Residues: CASSRTGGATDTQYF.

The rearrangement uses TRBV5-1 and TRBJ2-1, with TRBD2 identical over 10 bases. The ends lost 0 bases at V and 8 bases at J; junction bases unmatched: 17. The V gene's germline CDR1 is SGHRS and CDR2 YFSETQ. CDR3 length: 19 amino acids. The CDR3 protein is CASSLAMRVRGSGRDEQFF. The DNA of the CDR3 is TGCGCCAGCAGCTTGGCCATGCGTGTTAGAGGGAGCGGGAGGGATGAGCAGTTCTTC. Full variable domain (rest looked up from reference TRBV5-1 and TRBJ2-1): KAGVTQTPRYLIKTRGQQVTLSCSPISGHRSVSWYQQTPGQGLQFLFEYFSETQRNKGNFPGRFSGRQFSNSRSEMNVSTLELGDSALYLCASSLAMRVRGSGRDEQFFGPGTRLTVL.

The chain combines TRBV19 with TRBJ1-2; no clear D gene. V was clipped by 4 bases and J by 3 bases, with 15 bases between them. Germline V gene lookup returns CDR1 LNHDA and CDR2 SQIVND (reference sequence). The CDR3 is 15 residues long. CDR3 protein: CASSNTTLSDYGYTF. The DNA of the CDR3 is TGTGCCAGTAGTAACACAACTCTCAGCGACTATGGCTACACCTTC.

V is TRBV7-2 and J is TRBJ2-7; TRBD2 agrees at 9 bases. Germline CDR1 SGHTA, CDR2 FQGNSA. The CDR3 spans 15 residues. Trimming at V came to 5 bases and at J to 4 bases, leaving 9 bases not matched to a gene. CDR3 coding DNA: TGTGCCAGCAGCCCGGGTGGCGGGGGGGCTTACGAGCAGTACGTC. It translates to CASSPGGGGAYEQYV.

The chain carries TRBV19 and TRBJ2-1, with no clear D. The CDR3 is made up of 14 amino acids. V was trimmed by 6 bases and J by 6 bases, leaving 15 bases between them. Germline assignment: CDR1 LNHDA and CDR2 SQIVND (reference sequence). The CDR3 DNA reads as TGTGCCAGTAGCCCTATCCAATTCACCAATGAGCAGTTCTTC. Its translation is CASSPIQFTNEQFF.

A few counts support this clone. The rearrangement uses TRBV5-1 and TRBJ2-2; a weak D match, TRBD2 (6 bases). Germline loops: CDR1 SGHRS, CDR2 YFSETQ. Trimming shortened V by 3 bases and J by 6 bases, and 18 bases separated the two germline ends. CDR3 length: 16 residues. CDR3 nucleotide sequence: TGCGCCAGCAGCTCTTTGATAGGACCGGGGGCCGGGGAGCTGTTTTTT. Protein product: CASSSLIGPGAGELFF.

The chain carries TRBV6-2 or TRBV6-3 and TRBJ1-3; 9 bases fit TRBD1. Germline trimming cut 2 bases from V and 2 bases from J; bases unmatched to any gene: 4. Germline-derived CDR1 and CDR2 are MNHEY and SVGEGT. CDR3 length: 16 amino acids. CDR3 sequence: CASSYGGTGTGNTIYF. The CDR3 DNA sequence: TGTGCCAGCAGTTACGGGGGGACAGGGACTGGAAACACCATATATTTT.

This sequence joins TRBV6-4 and TRBJ2-7, with D possibly TRBD1 on 5 matching bases. The V gene lost 4 bases and the J gene lost 3 bases, with 10 bases spanning the gap. The CDR3 is 13 amino acids. Germline CDR1 reads MRHNA; CDR2 reads SNTAGT. CDR3 sequence reads: CASSGYRGYEQYV. CDR3 coding DNA: TGTGCCAGCAGTGGTTATAGGGGCTACGAGCAGTACGTC.

The chain combines TRBV28 with TRBJ1-1; D is uncertain. This CDR3 has 11 residues. The germline V gene encodes CDR1 MDHEN and CDR2 SYDVKM. V was clipped by 7 bases and J by 6 bases, with 9 bases between them. The CDR3 sequence: CASTQVAEAFF. CDR3 bases: TGTGCCAGCACCCAGGTGGCTGAAGCTTTCTTT.

This rearrangement joins TRBV28 to TRBJ1-5; 8 nucleotides match TRBD1. V trimming: 6 bases; J trimming: 7 bases; junction bases outside the gene matches: 14. Germline V lookup: CDR1 MDHEN, CDR2 SYDVKM. The CDR3 runs to 16 residues. CDR3 coding DNA: TGTGCCAGCAGCACGAGGGGACAGGTGGTAGGACAGCCCCAGCATTTT. Translation: CASSTRGQVVGQPQHF.